Here is one T cell receptor (beta chain) with its context. Its antigen remains unidentified. The source of the sample is a study of cytomegalovirus exposure and HLA in healthy donors. General study results and limits: High specificity and sensitivity for cytomegalovirus status were reported for the classifier.

The PCR was carried out with 60 Vbeta primers and 13 Jbeta primers. Libraries were prepared by immunoSEQ multiplex PCR; TCRdb keeps only in-frame clonotypes and omits some of them. This table holds 75,000 to 100,000 clones, more than 60% found once. CDR3 length: 15 residues. V lost 4 bases to trimming and J lost 0 bases; unmatched junction nucleotides: 4. From germline, CDR1 is SGHRS and CDR2 YFSETQ. The sequenced sample consisted of PBMCs. This sequence originates from a man aged 18-30 years in good health and CMV-seropositive. The chain couples TRBV5-1 to TRBJ2-3; 8 positions agree with TRBD2. CDR3 bases: TGCGCCAGCAGCCCGGGGGGGATGAGCACAGATACGCAGTATTTT. It translates to CASSPGGMSTDTQYF.